The 11 T cell receptor beta chains below come from one sample, sequenced in a study of CD8 T cells in Susac syndrome. Reverse transcription of 0.5 to 1 ug RNA was performed with random hexamers. TCRdb used MiXCR to reprocess the immunoSEQ multiplex PCR reads, holding one entry per CDR3 protein. Here the sample spans roughly 190,000 distinct CDR3 sequences, about 94% being singletons. Sequenced: CD4+ T cells from PBMCs. These receptors originate from a human donor with Susac syndrome.

This chain links TRBV6-6 with TRBJ2-7, with 8 bases aligning to TRBD2. The CDR3 length is 14 residues. V trimming: 2 bases; J trimming: 5 bases; junction bases outside the gene matches: 5. Per the germline V gene, CDR1 is MNHNY and CDR2 is SVGAGI (reference sequence). The CDR3 coding sequence is TGTGCCAGCAGTTACCTGCGGGGGGCGGACGAGCAGTACTTC. It specifies CASSYLRGADEQYF.

V gene TRBV6-2 or TRBV6-3 combines with J gene TRBJ1-5; D perhaps matches TRBD1 (5 bases). Germline V gives CDR1 MNHEY, CDR2 SVGEGT. Between the trimmed V and J ends, which lost 6 bases and 2 bases, there was a span of 14 bases. This CDR3 contains 15 residues. The chain's CDR3 is CASRAGAGRNQPQHF. The CDR3 DNA reads TGTGCCAGCAGAGCAGGAGCGGGGCGCAATCAGCCCCAGCATTTT.

This sequence joins TRBV4-2 and TRBJ2-6, with D possibly being TRBD1 (5 bases). Trimming removed 3 bases at V and 0 bases at J, with 9 bases between. This CDR3 comprises 16 residues. CDR1 and CDR2 (germline): LGHNA, YNFKEQ. DNA of the CDR3: TGTGCCAGCAGCCATAACAGGAACTCTGGGGCCAACGTCCTGACTTTC. This translates into CASSHNRNSGANVLTF.

The chain recombines TRBV10-3 with TRBJ1-6; D may be TRBD1 (5 bases). V dropped 6 bases and J dropped 7 bases, with 13 bases sitting between them. Germline values: CDR1 ENHRY, CDR2 SYGVKD. This CDR3 comprises 14 residues. CDR3 DNA sequence: TGTGCCATCAGCCCCGGGACGCCGAATTCACCCCTCCACTTT. This sequence encodes CAISPGTPNSPLHF.

The rearrangement links TRBV6-5 to TRBJ1-1; 8 bases agree with TRBD1. The germline V gene has CDR1 MNHEY and CDR2 SVGAGI. Trimming cost V 5 bases and J 3 bases; bases outside gene matches: 8. The CDR3 is 15 amino acids. The CDR3 sequence: CASSGTGRKDTEAFF. DNA of the CDR3: TGTGCCAGCAGTGGGACAGGTCGAAAGGACACTGAAGCTTTCTTT.

This sequence joins TRBV30 and TRBJ2-5; 8 positions match TRBD2. The trim removed 0 bases at V and 1 base at J, leaving 4 bases unmatched. The CDR3 runs to 15 residues. CDR1 is GTSNPN, CDR2 SVGIG, per germline (reference sequence). CDR3 DNA sequence: TGTGCCTGGAGTGTAACTAGCGGACCCCAAGAGACCCAGTACTTC. It translates to CAWSVTSGPQETQYF. The variable domain in full, with the rest retrieved from reference TRBV30 and TRBJ2-5, is SQTIHQWPATLVQPVGSPLSLECTVEGTSNPNLYWYRQAAGRGLQLLFYSVGIGQISSEVPQNLSASRPQDRQFILSSKKLLLSDSGFYLCAWSVTSGPQETQYFGPGTRLLVL.

The chain carries TRBV20-1 and TRBJ2-3, with TRBD2 as a possible D gene (6 bases). The germline CDR1 and CDR2 sequences are DFQATT and SNEGSKA (reference sequence). The CDR3 extends over 12 amino acids. Trimming shortened V by 6 bases and J by 0 bases, and 7 bases separated the two germline ends. The CDR3 here is CSAGTSTDTQYF. In DNA form, the CDR3 reads TGCAGTGCCGGGACTAGCACAGATACGCAGTATTTT.

The V call is TRBV29-1, the J call TRBJ1-2; no reliable D call. The CDR3 consists of 12 residues. V dropped 4 bases and J dropped 8 bases, with 14 bases sitting between them. Germline V CDR1 and CDR2: SQVTM, ANQGSEA. In nucleotides, the CDR3 is TGCAGCGTTGCTAGTGCGTCGGCGGGCTACACCTTC. This translates into CSVASASAGYTF.

The V and J genes are TRBV30 and TRBJ2-3, with a weak D call TRBD2 (5 bases). The germline V gene encodes CDR1 GTSNPN and CDR2 SVGIG (reference sequence). The CDR3 runs 12 residues. V dropped 0 bases and J dropped 4 bases, with 5 bases sitting between them. The CDR3 loop is CAWSVEADTQYF. The DNA for the CDR3 is TGTGCCTGGAGTGTGGAGGCAGATACGCAGTATTTT.

The chain uses TRBV7-9 and TRBJ1-1; no reliable D call. The CDR3 sequence is 15 residues long. The germline V gene has CDR1 SEHNR and CDR2 FQNEAQ (reference sequence). Trimming took off 4 bases at V and 3 bases at J, with 15 bases between the two ends. CDR3 sequence (DNA): TGTGCCAGCAGCTATCTGGGGTTGAGGGACACTGAAGCTTTCTTT. It is translated as CASSYLGLRDTEAFF.

This clonotype was counted only a few times. This rearrangement joins TRBV30 to TRBJ1-5, with a tentative D call TRBD1 (5 bases). Germline V gene sequence: CDR1 GTSNPN, CDR2 SVGIG (reference sequence). The CDR3 is 14 amino acids. Trimming left V 3 bases short and J 2 bases short, with 11 bases between. The CDR3 spells CAWRGQGRNQPQHF. As DNA, the CDR3 is TGTGCCTGGAGGGGCCAGGGTCGCAATCAGCCCCAGCATTTT.